In this sample, the clone carrying this T cell receptor (beta chain) turned up a few times. Its antigen is not known. The record originates from a study of T cell repertoires in cytomegalovirus infection. About the study: Recently identified HLA-C-restricted CMV epitopes and well-studied HLA-B-restricted CMV epitopes were used by the study. Regarding the study as a whole: Individuals carrying CMV plus the relevant HLA were identified by cumulative frequency of public TCR beta families. The ex vivo response showed dominance by HLA-C-restricted CMV-specific TCR beta clonotypes.

TCRdb redid the calling of the reads with MiXCR, one entry per CDR3 protein. The table includes about 160,000 distinct CDR3 sequences, about 20% detected once. V was pared by 3 bases and J by 7 bases, with 2 bases of the junction left unmatched. This CDR3 is built from 12 residues. Source: CD8+ T cells from cultured PBMCs, taken from culture after CMV antigen stimulation. This chain uses TRBV12-3 or TRBV12-4 with TRBJ1-1, with 7 bases matching TRBD1. This clonotype originated in a human donor in good health (CMV status not recorded). Some clones in this sample may be carry-over from other donors' samples. CDR3 sequence reads: CASSLGTVEAFF. CDR3 coding DNA: TGTGCCAGCAGTTTGGGGACAGTTGAAGCTTTCTTT.